The 18 T cell receptor beta chains presented below share a single source sample, sequenced in a study of regulatory T cells in long-lasting Graves disease. Time point noted: newly diagnosed GD, antithyroid drugs for less than 3 months. There was RNA extracted from PBMCs, and the TCR library was made from it. Arm-PCR of CDR3 regions with iRepertoire HTBI primers generated TCR beta libraries. TCRdb processed the multiplex PCR reads anew with MiXCR; each CDR3 protein has one entry. The repertoire holds some 350,000 distinct CDR3 sequences, with 15% to 20% as singletons. These data were also filed under a second study, of T cells in Graves' hyperthyroidism and ophthalmopathy.

The specimen comprised peripheral blood mononuclear cells (PBMCs), sampled at new diagnosis, from a patient treated with antithyroid drugs. Receptors were obtained from a woman under 30 with Graves disease.

The table lists this clonotype with many counts. The rearrangement links TRBV15 to TRBJ2-7; D not certain. Germline V gene sequence: CDR1 LNHNV, CDR2 YYDKDF (reference sequence). V was shortened by 4 bases and J by 2 bases, with 6 bases between the two germline ends. CDR3 length: 12 residues. CDR3 sequence (DNA): TGTGCCACCAGCACCAACACCTACGAGCAGTACTTC. Residues: CATSTNTYEQYF.

This clonotype came up a few times. V and J are TRBV27 and TRBJ2-1; 9 bases are shared with TRBD1. From germline, CDR1 is MNHEY and CDR2 SMNVEV (reference sequence). The CDR3 consists of 14 residues. After removal of 5 bases from V and 8 bases from J, the junction contained 7 bases not matched to a gene. As DNA, the CDR3 is TGTGCCAGCAGTCAGGGACAGGGCCCCTATGAGCAGTTCTTC. Translating it yields CASSQGQGPYEQFF.

The table lists this clonotype with many counts. The DNA for the CDR3 is TGTGCCATCAGGACCCTCCGGGACAGATACAATCAGCCCCAGCATTTT. This gives the protein CAIRTLRDRYNQPQHF. The chain recombines TRBV10-3 with TRBJ1-5; 7 bases line up with TRBD1. Germline CDR1 reads ENHRY; CDR2 reads SYGVKD. The CDR3 length is 16 residues. V dropped 6 bases and J dropped 3; count of bases not matched to a gene: 11.

This clonotype has at least ten counts. The chain joins TRBV9 to TRBJ2-1; D remains unclear. This CDR3 spans 15 amino acids. Trimming pared 0 bases from V and 0 bases from J, leaving 7 bases between. Looked up from germline, CDR1 is SGDLS and CDR2 is YYNGEE. The chain's CDR3 is CASSVGTNSYNEQFF. The CDR3 nucleotides are TGTGCCAGCAGCGTAGGAACCAACTCCTACAATGAGCAGTTCTTC.

The genes are TRBV6-4 and TRBJ1-1, with D tentatively TRBD1 (6 bases). Germline values: CDR1 MRHNA, CDR2 SNTAGT. The CDR3 totals 16 residues. V was shortened by 6 bases and J by 2 bases, with 19 bases between the two germline ends. The CDR3 nucleotides read TGTGCCAGCAGCAACACACCCAACAGGGCCAACACTGAAGCTTTCTTT. Translating it yields CASSNTPNRANTEAFF.

For this clonotype: This may arise from a read error, as a much more abundant clone is one base away. The J gene is TRBJ1-1, the V gene TRBV6-1; D not certain. The germline CDR1 and CDR2 sequences are MNHNS and SASEGT. The CDR3 contains 14 residues. The CDR3 reads CASGESLSNTEAFF. The DNA for the CDR3 is TGTGCCAGCGGTGAATCGCTATCGAACACTGAAGCTTTCTTT.

This clonotype was observed at least ten times. The V call is TRBV5-1, the J call TRBJ2-1; D is possibly TRBD2 (5 bases). V was trimmed by 4 bases and J by 5 bases, leaving 10 bases between them. The CDR3 extends over 13 amino acids. Germline V gives CDR1 SGHRS, CDR2 YFSETQ. The CDR3 DNA sequence: TGCGCCAGCAGCGGCGGGCCCGACAATGAGCAGTTCTTC. Amino acid sequence: CASSGGPDNEQFF. Supplemented by reference TRBV5-1 and TRBJ2-1, the full variable domain reads KAGVTQTPRYLIKTRGQQVTLSCSPISGHRSVSWYQQTPGQGLQFLFEYFSETQRNKGNFPGRFSGRQFSNSRSEMNVSTLELGDSALYLCASSGGPDNEQFFGPGTRLTVL.

This clonotype was seen repeatedly, ten times or more. This chain uses TRBV12-3 or TRBV12-4 with TRBJ2-5, with 7 bases aligning to TRBD1. The CDR3 extends over 12 amino acids. V gave up 8 bases and J gave up 1 base; unmatched junction bases: 1. In nucleotides, the CDR3 is TGTGCCAGCGGGACAGCCCAAGAGACCCAGTACTTC. This gives the protein CASGTAQETQYF.

This clonotype appeared many times. This chain connects TRBV7-9 to TRBJ1-1; tentatively, D is TRBD1 (5 bases). The CDR3 contains 15 residues. Germline V lookup: CDR1 SEHNR, CDR2 FQNEAQ (reference sequence). Trimming pared 2 bases from V and 1 base from J, leaving 11 bases between. The CDR3 reads CASSLRRQTNTEAFF. In DNA, the CDR3 is TGTGCCAGCAGCTTAAGGAGACAGACGAACACTGAAGCTTTCTTT.

This clonotype was detected many times. This sequence joins TRBV6-1 and TRBJ2-1; 13 positions agree with TRBD2. CDR3 size: 15 residues. With V trimmed by 3 bases and J by 4 bases, 0 bases remained unmatched. The V gene's germline CDR1 is MNHNS and CDR2 SASEGT. As DNA, the CDR3 is TGTGCCAGCAGTGAGGGACTAGCGGGATACAATGAGCAGTTCTTC. This codes for CASSEGLAGYNEQFF.

This clonotype was observed many times. The genes are TRBV11-2 and TRBJ2-1; TRBD2 agrees at 7 bases. The V gene's germline CDR1 is SGHAT and CDR2 FQNNGV. CDR3 size: 14 residues. V lost 7 bases and J lost 5; bases outside the gene matches: 8. The CDR3 sequence is CASKTGRENNEQFF. The CDR3 region has the DNA TGTGCCAGCAAGACGGGGAGGGAGAACAATGAGCAGTTCTTC.

Details on this clonotype: It may be a read error: a sequence one base away is much more abundant. The chain employs TRBV7-9 and TRBJ2-1, with 8 bases lining up with TRBD2. Germline CDR1 reads SEHNR; CDR2 reads FQNEAQ (reference sequence). The length of the CDR3 is 17 residues. The DNA for the CDR3 is TGTGCCAGCAGCTTCAGAACGAGCGGGAGCTCCTACAGTGAGCAGTTCTTC. It specifies CASSFRTSGSSYSEQFF.

This clonotype was recorded at least ten times. The V call is TRBV5-1, the J call TRBJ2-7; D remains ambiguous. Germline CDR1 and CDR2: SGHRS and YFSETQ. With 4 bases removed from V and 2 bases from J, the gap between germline ends came to 19 bases. CDR3 size: 16 residues. The CDR3 loop is CASSVGEFGRTYEQYF. The CDR3 DNA follows: TGCGCCAGCAGCGTCGGCGAGTTCGGCAGAACCTACGAGCAGTACTTC. The full variable domain, in which reference TRBV5-1 and TRBJ2-7 provide the parts outside the CDR3, is KAGVTQTPRYLIKTRGQQVTLSCSPISGHRSVSWYQQTPGQGLQFLFEYFSETQRNKGNFPGRFSGRQFSNSRSEMNVSTLELGDSALYLCASSVGEFGRTYEQYFGPGTRLTVT.

This clonotype was found many times. The chain carries TRBV5-1 and TRBJ2-7; a possible D gene is TRBD2 (6 bases). Trimming removed 0 bases at V and 2 bases at J, with 15 bases between. The CDR3 runs 16 residues. Germline V gene sequence: CDR1 SGHRS, CDR2 YFSETQ. The CDR3, as DNA: TGCGCCAGCAGCTTGGGAAGTAGCGGACCCACCTACGAGCAGTACTTC. Translated: CASSLGSSGPTYEQYF.

The chain has TRBV6-2 or TRBV6-3 and TRBJ2-3, with 12 bases lining up with TRBD2. This CDR3 comprises 15 residues. The trim removed 8 bases at V and 6 bases at J, leaving 9 bases unmatched. The germline V gene has CDR1 MNHEY and CDR2 SVGEGT. Here the CDR3 reads CASFERTSGVDTQYF. The CDR3 DNA reads as TGTGCCAGCTTTGAAAGGACTAGCGGGGTGGATACGCAGTATTTT.

Turning to this clonotype: Possible read error: a much larger clone is one base away. This chain joins TRBV6-1 and TRBJ2-7; the match to TRBD1 covers 7 bases. The CDR3 extends over 13 amino acids. The V gene end was trimmed by 5 bases and the J gene end by 6 bases; junction bases not matched to a gene: 7. Per the germline V gene, CDR1 is MNHNS and CDR2 is SASEGT. For the CDR3, the DNA is TGTGCCAGCAGTCCGACACAGGGGTGCGAGCAGTACTTC. Protein: CASSPTQGCEQYF.

J is TRBJ2-1 and V is TRBV6-1; TRBD2 aligns across 9 bases. The CDR3 runs 13 residues. CDR1 and CDR2 (germline): MNHNS, SASEGT. The ends lost 4 bases at V and 10 bases at J; junction bases unmatched: 5. The CDR3: CASSGTSVGEQFF. CDR3 bases: TGTGCCAGCAGTGGGACTAGCGTGGGAGAGCAGTTCTTC.

The J gene is TRBJ2-6, the V gene TRBV4-1; unclear D gene. From germline, CDR1 is MGHRA and CDR2 YSYEKL. This CDR3 has 20 amino acids. Trimming left V 0 bases short and J 0 bases short, with 18 bases between. CDR3 nucleotide sequence: TGCGCCAGCAGCCAAGATCGAGGAAGGACGAGCCTCTCTGGGGCCAACGTCCTGACTTTC. Its protein product is CASSQDRGRTSLSGANVLTF.